Listed below are T cell receptor beta chains from one sample, sequenced in a study of blood T cell repertoires in acute mononucleosis. Data came from immunoSEQ multiplex PCR; TCRdb stores just in-frame clones and leaves some out. Found here are about 2,300 clones, approximately 67% of them singletons; the top ten hold approximately 51%. Sequenced here: EBV GLC epitope tetramer+ CD8+ T cells sorted from PBMCs, sampled during acute infectious mononucleosis. Receptor source: a woman under 30 with infectious mononucleosis caused by EBV. Each CDR3 is given without its conserved first and last residue. Rows give clone size only sometimes, using once, few, many, or a class for an expanded clone.

V: TRBV7-6; size: NA; CDR3: ASRQWTGQETQY
V: TRBV7-8; size: NA; CDR3: ASSLSQGPTYEQY
V: TRBV23-1; size: many; CDR3: ASNEPGRWQF
V: TRBV29-1; size: NA; CDR3: SVGTGGTNENCF
V: TRBV27; size: NA; CDR3: ASSLSQGPTYEQY
V: TRBV29-1; size: once; CDR3: SVGGAGVRNEQF
V: TRBV9; size: NA; CDR3: ASSPTGAGEQY
V: TRBV9; size: NA; CDR3: ASRVAGGLVNTEAF
V: TRBV7-3; size: NA; CDR3: ASSVAGGMGEQY
V: TRBV9; size: few; CDR3: ASSVVGEQF
V: TRBV7-6; size: NA; CDR3: ASSKGPAGGPREQF
V: TRBV10-3; size: NA; CDR3: ASTHRGYSYEQY
V: TRBV21-1; size: many; CDR3: ASSVAGGDEQF
V: TRBV14; size: NA; CDR3: ASSPPGLKPGELF
V: TRBV6-5; size: NA; CDR3: ASSLSRTDTQY
V: TRBV29-1; size: NA; CDR3: SVGTGCTNEKLF
V: TRBV14; size: NA; CDR3: ASADGAKIYEQY
V: TRBV7-8; size: NA; CDR3: ASSPGQVWGEKLF
V: TRBV7-6; size: NA; CDR3: ASSVAGGMGEQY
V: TRBV7-6; size: NA; CDR3: ASSSFTRGGRGEQF
V: TRBV13; size: NA; CDR3: ASSGNPQTGPMNTEAF
V: TRBV9; size: NA; CDR3: ASSATGGDEF
V: TRBV9; size: NA; CDR3: ASQSGTGDYEQY
V: TRBV10-3; size: NA; CDR3: AISDDRSDYEH
V: TRBV23-1; size: NA; CDR3: ASNGQGDEQF
V: TRBV7-6; size: NA; CDR3: ASSLVAGDYGYT
V: TRBV7-3; size: NA; CDR3: ASSVAGGDEQY
V: TRBV5-4; size: NA; CDR3: ASSQDALGLATDTQY
V: TRBV9; size: NA; CDR3: ASLNEYSNKSRANVLT
V: TRBV7-3; size: NA; CDR3: ASSGNPQTGPMNTEAF
V: TRBV25-1; size: NA; CDR3: ASSPTSGSVYEQY
V: TRBV6-5; size: few; CDR3: ASSPTSGSVYEQY
V: TRBV23-1; size: NA; CDR3: ASSHSWVGCGLFSVNNELF